Listed below are T cell receptor beta chains from one sample, sequenced in a study of CXCR3-negative and CXCR3-positive naive CD8 T cells. TCRdb re-called the 5' RACE reads and shows each CDR3 protein once, DNA omitted. Across approximately 83,000 distinct CDR3 sequences, the top ten clones capture around 1.7% of the sample. Specimen: naive CXCR3- CD8+ T cells from blood. These receptors originate from a human donor in good health. Some clones in this sample may be carry-over from other donors' samples. Both conserved end residues are part of each CDR3. Each record gives: V gene, CDR3 length, J gene, CDR3 protein.

TRBV20-1	16	TRBJ2-1	CSAKAGTGFGYNEQFF
TRBV12-3/TRBV12-4	15	TRBJ1-5	CASSFGWGSNQPQHF
TRBV4-3	16	TRBJ2-7	CASSQDPGTASYEQYF
TRBV4-1	16	TRBJ2-1	CASSPRAGSPGYEQFF
TRBV12-5	14	TRBJ2-1	CASGLGLTANEQFF
TRBV4-2	18	TRBJ2-3	CASSQSGLAGGPTDTQYF
TRBV6-2/TRBV6-3	18	TRBJ2-6	CASSSGAAQAGGANVLTF
TRBV28	13	TRBJ1-1	CASIIHSNTEAFF
TRBV7-2	17	TRBJ2-5	CASSRPGGGGAVETQYF
TRBV29-1	13	TRBJ2-1	CSALGGGVDEQFF
TRBV20-1	15	TRBJ2-3	CSARDMGQNTDTQYF
TRBV3-1	15	TRBJ1-1	CASSHPPGGNTEAFF
TRBV7-2	15	TRBJ2-1	CASAGGDSSYNEQFF
TRBV12-3/TRBV12-4	14	TRBJ1-5	CASSRDLGNQPQHF
TRBV2	14	TRBJ2-1	CASSVEAGADEQFF
TRBV7-6	13	TRBJ2-1	CASSPTGLNEQFF
TRBV7-3	13	TRBJ2-7	CASSLMGGYEQYF
TRBV7-6	14	TRBJ2-5	CASSQIGLQETQYF
TRBV29-1	14	TRBJ2-5	CSVEGVGGQETQYF
TRBV7-2	16	TRBJ2-3	CASSYPRAASTDTQYF
TRBV12-3/TRBV12-4	15	TRBJ1-1	CASSRGQGAVTEAFF
TRBV7-3	13	TRBJ2-7	CASSPTGPNEQYF
TRBV29-1	15	TRBJ2-5	CSVPPGESRGETQYF
TRBV29-1	12	TRBJ1-2	CSASDAGYGYTF